The rows below give T cell receptor beta chains drawn from one sample of a study of radiation and T cells in renal cell carcinoma. Profiling relied on immunoSEQ multiplex PCR, and the TCRdb table lists in-frame clones only, not all of them. The sample consists of about 170,000 clones, about 85% of them appearing once. The sequencing here drew on blood, taken from a patient whose treatment included radiotherapy and nephrectomy. These receptor sequences come from a woman aged 45-59 years with renal cell carcinoma. Each CDR3 is given with its conserved first and last residue. The D gene is left open where the match is weak. Rows may omit the clone size; those that give it use once, few, many or a size class.

CDR3 DNA,CDR3 protein,D gene,J gene,clone size,V gene
TGTGCCAGCAGCTTTGCGGGGAACTACAATGAGCAGTTCTTC,CASSFAGNYNEQFF,.,TRBJ2-1,.,TRBV5-4
TGCGCCAGCAGAGCGGGGGGACTTCCCAATGAGCAGTTCTTC,CASRAGGLPNEQFF,TRBD2,TRBJ2-1,.,TRBV5-1
TGTGCCAGCAGCTTAAACCCTCCGGGGGGGGGTCACTATGGCTACACCTTC,CASSLNPPGGGHYGYTF,.,TRBJ1-2,.,TRBV7-6
TGTGCCAGCAGTGGACAGGCCTCAAGAGGTGGCTACACCTTC,CASSGQASRGGYTF,.,TRBJ1-2,.,TRBV2
TGTGCCAGCAGCCTCGGGACAGGGGGTTTAGGAAACACCATATATTTT,CASSLGTGGLGNTIYF,TRBD1,TRBJ1-3,.,TRBV13
TGTGCCAGTGGAAAACGGACAGTGCCTAATGAAAAACTGTTTTTT,CASGKRTVPNEKLFF,.,TRBJ1-4,.,TRBV6-6
TGTGCCTGGACCCTCCCCCCTAATGAAAAACTGTTTTTT,CAWTLPPNEKLFF,.,TRBJ1-4,once,TRBV30
TGTGCCAGCTCACCGGGACAGGGGAGGGTGAACACTGAAGCTTTCTTT,CASSPGQGRVNTEAFF,TRBD1,TRBJ1-1,.,TRBV18
TGCAGCGCGGGGGAGTCCTCCTACGAGCAGTACTTC,CSAGESSYEQYF,.,TRBJ2-7,.,TRBV29-1
TGTGCCAGCAGCTCAGAGCCGGGGATAGGGGCCTATGGCTACACCTTC,CASSSEPGIGAYGYTF,.,TRBJ1-2,.,TRBV7-2
TGTGCCAGCAGCTTAGACCAGGCATCTCCTGGCTACACCTTC,CASSLDQASPGYTF,.,TRBJ1-2,.,TRBV7-2
TGTGCCAGCAGCCAAGTCGGGAACGCCTGGGGCTACACCTTC,CASSQVGNAWGYTF,.,TRBJ1-2,.,TRBV4-2
TGTGCCAGCAGCGCCGACCCTCACTCCTACGAGCAGTACTTC,CASSADPHSYEQYF,.,TRBJ2-7,once,TRBV7-9
TGTGCCAGCAGCCGGGACTTCACAGATACGCAGTATTTT,CASSRDFTDTQYF,.,TRBJ2-3,.,TRBV27
TGTGCCAGCAGTTTATCACACCACAGGGGGCGCGAGCAACAAGAGACCCAGTACTTC,CASSLSHHRGREQQETQYF,TRBD1,TRBJ2-5,.,TRBV27
TGTGCCAGCAGTGGCCGGCAGGGGGCCAAGACCCAGTACTTC,CASSGRQGAKTQYF,TRBD1,TRBJ2-5,few,TRBV6-5
TGTGCCAGCAGCTTAGGCGTAGAAGGGCCCCAGCATTTT,CASSLGVEGPQHF,.,TRBJ1-5,few,TRBV7-3
TGTGCCAGCAGTTACTCGGGGAATTCACCCCTCCACTTT,CASSYSGNSPLHF,.,TRBJ1-6,.,TRBV6-5
TGTGCCAGCCTCATCGACAGGGCCTTCAATCAGCCCCAGCATTTT,CASLIDRAFNQPQHF,TRBD1,TRBJ1-5,.,TRBV6-1
TGCGCCAGCAGCCCCCGACAGGGAATGAACACTGAAGCTTTCTTT,CASSPRQGMNTEAFF,TRBD1,TRBJ1-1,.,TRBV5-1
TGTGCCAGCTCTTCGGACAGACTCTCCTACGAGCAGTACTTC,CASSSDRLSYEQYF,.,TRBJ2-7,.,TRBV18
TGTGCCAGCAGGAAGGAGGGGACAGATACGCAGTATTTT,CASRKEGTDTQYF,.,TRBJ2-3,.,TRBV9
TGTGCCAGCTCACCAGTGGGGACCGCAACTAATGAAAAACTGTTTTTT,CASSPVGTATNEKLFF,.,TRBJ1-4,.,TRBV18
TGTGCCAGCAGCTTATACCGGAGGGACACTGAAGCTTTCTTT,CASSLYRRDTEAFF,.,TRBJ1-1,.,TRBV7-2
TGTGCCAGCAGACTAGCGGGGGTCCTAGATACGCAGTATTTT,CASRLAGVLDTQYF,TRBD2,TRBJ2-3,.,TRBV2
TGTGCCAGCAACCAGCGGGGACGTCAATACGAGCAGTACTTC,CASNQRGRQYEQYF,TRBD2,TRBJ2-7,.,TRBV7-2
TGTGCCAGCAGTTACTCGTACGCTGGCGACGAGCAGTACTTC,CASSYSYAGDEQYF,.,TRBJ2-7,once,TRBV6-5
TGTGCCAGCAGCGCGGGACTAGCGGGGGGTGCAGATACGCAGTATTTT,CASSAGLAGGADTQYF,TRBD2,TRBJ2-3,once,TRBV9
TGTGCCAGCAGCTTAGATTATCGAGGGGAAGAGACCCAGTACTTC,CASSLDYRGEETQYF,.,TRBJ2-5,.,TRBV7-6
TGTGCCAGCAGTGATCGACTAGGTGGGGGGCGAGCTTTCTTT,CASSDRLGGGRAFF,.,TRBJ1-1,.,TRBV25-1
TGTGCCAGTAGTAAGACGACAGGGGGCACTGAAGCTTTCTTT,CASSKTTGGTEAFF,TRBD1,TRBJ1-1,.,TRBV19
TGTGCCAGTAACGGACAGGGCTTACCTGAAGCTTTCTTT,CASNGQGLPEAFF,TRBD1,TRBJ1-1,.,TRBV19
TGTGCCAGCAGCCGTACCCCGGGACAGGGATTCGCTAGCAATCAGCCCCAGCATTTT,CASSRTPGQGFASNQPQHF,TRBD1,TRBJ1-5,.,TRBV5-8
TGTGCCAGCAGTGAAACGGGGGAGAGCGCAGATACGCAGTATTTT,CASSETGESADTQYF,.,TRBJ2-3,.,TRBV25-1
TGTGCCAGCACTCCTGGGGGGTTCAATCAGCCCCAGCATTTT,CASTPGGFNQPQHF,.,TRBJ1-5,few,TRBV6-1
TGTGCCAGCAGCGTATCGGGGGGCTTTGGAAACACCATATATTTT,CASSVSGGFGNTIYF,.,TRBJ1-3,once,TRBV9
TGCGCCAGCAGCCAAGGACAGGGCACTGAAGCTTTCTTT,CASSQGQGTEAFF,TRBD1,TRBJ1-1,.,TRBV5-1
TGTGCCACCGCCCTCCAAGGGAGTATCAGCGGGGGCACAGATACGCAGTATTTT,CATALQGSISGGTDTQYF,TRBD2,TRBJ2-3,.,TRBV7-4
TGTGCCAGTAGATCAGGAGCCTACTACGAGCAGTACTTC,CASRSGAYYEQYF,.,TRBJ2-7,.,TRBV19
TGCGCCAGCAGCCAAGATGATGGGACAGGGCCCGACGAGCAGTACTTC,CASSQDDGTGPDEQYF,TRBD1,TRBJ2-7,.,TRBV4-3
TGTGCCAGCTCACCCGGGGGCCCATTGAGCTCCTACAATGAGCAGTTCTTC,CASSPGGPLSSYNEQFF,.,TRBJ2-1,.,TRBV18
TGTGCCAGCAGCTTAGTGGCCGAGACTAATGAAAAACTGTTTTTT,CASSLVAETNEKLFF,.,TRBJ1-4,.,TRBV7-2
TGCAGTGCTAGAGACAGGGATACGCAGTATTTT,CSARDRDTQYF,.,TRBJ2-3,few,TRBV20-1
TGTGCCAGCAGCTTACGTACCGGACCCTATGAAAAACTGTTTTTT,CASSLRTGPYEKLFF,.,TRBJ1-4,.,TRBV7-9
TGTGCCAGTAGTATTGGCGAGCCCCAGCATTTT,CASSIGEPQHF,.,TRBJ1-5,.,TRBV19
TGTGCCAGCAGCGCGGGTGGCACTGAAGCTTTCTTT,CASSAGGTEAFF,.,TRBJ1-1,.,TRBV2
TGTGCCAGCAGAAGGGCCCTATCCTCCTACGAGCAGTACTTC,CASRRALSSYEQYF,.,TRBJ2-7,.,TRBV6-6
TGTGCCAGCAGAGCCGGACTAGCGGGGGGCGGGGAGCAGTTCTTC,CASRAGLAGGGEQFF,TRBD2,TRBJ2-1,.,TRBV5-4
TGCGCCAGCAGCTTGAGGGCTAGCGGGGTCTACAATGAGCAGTTCTTC,CASSLRASGVYNEQFF,TRBD2,TRBJ2-1,.,TRBV5-1
TGTGCCAGCAGCTTAGAGGGTGAGACCCAGTACTTC,CASSLEGETQYF,.,TRBJ2-5,.,TRBV13
TGTGCTAGCAGCCGGACAGGGATAGGAGAGACCCAGTACTTC,CASSRTGIGETQYF,TRBD1,TRBJ2-5,.,TRBV7-7
TGTGCCAGCAGCTTCCCCGGGACAGGGACCTACGAGCAGTACTTC,CASSFPGTGTYEQYF,TRBD1,TRBJ2-7,.,TRBV7-2
TGTGCCAGTAGTCCGGGACAGGGGCAAGAGCAGTACTTC,CASSPGQGQEQYF,TRBD1,TRBJ2-7,once,TRBV19
TGTGCCAGCAGCCCTAGACCGGGACAGGGAGGCTATGGCTACACCTTC,CASSPRPGQGGYGYTF,TRBD1,TRBJ1-2,.,TRBV13
TGTGCCAGCAGCGTTGTGGACAGGGGCTACGAGCAGTACTTC,CASSVVDRGYEQYF,TRBD1,TRBJ2-7,.,TRBV9
TGTGCCAGCAGCTTGACTAGCTACGAGCAGTACTTC,CASSLTSYEQYF,.,TRBJ2-7,.,TRBV7-2